This T cell receptor (beta chain) was profiled in a study of shared clonotypes between healthy human individuals. Findings and limits, study-wide: The small donor group covered limited genetic and exposure diversity.

This clone was counted once. The antigen is not known. CD45RO negativity and positive selection for CCR7 defined naive CD8 cells, a population that excluded terminally differentiated effector memory CD45RA+ cells. CDR1 LGHNA and CDR2 YSLEER come from the germline V gene. The germline V and J ends were trimmed by 0 bases and 2 bases, with 11 bases remaining between them. This CDR3 is built from 15 residues. The assay was carried out at the deep level. Measured with immunoSEQ multiplex PCR; TCRdb has only the in-frame clones, and not every one. The profile shows around 2.1 million clones, about 93% of them singletons.

The V call is TRBV4-3, the J call TRBJ2-7; possible D gene TRBD2, 5 bases. The specimen was naive CD8+ T cells from PBMCs. The TCR was taken from a man aged 18 to 29 in good health. Some clones in this sample may be carry-over from other donors' samples. DNA of the CDR3: TGCGCCAGCAGCCAAGAAGCACGGGAACCCTACGAGCAGTACTTC. This codes for CASSQEAREPYEQYF.